This record concerns one T cell receptor beta chain sequence. Everyone who took part was roughly 18 to 89 years old, and they came from fewer than 25 US areas. This entry is derived from a study of blood T cell repertoires in COVID-19. Original handling: Reference gene primer amplification yielded estimated nucleated cell counts. Clones were sequenced by immunoSEQ multiplex PCR, and TCRdb holds only the in-frame ones, with some missing. The V and J calls and the clone size are those of that table, but D and trimming were determined from the DNA. The sample carries around 340,000 clones, 88% recorded once. Germline CDR1 and CDR2: ENHRY and SYGVKD. The CDR3 has 12 amino acids. Unmatched junction bases numbered 5, after V lost 10 bases and J lost 6 bases.

The sequence was collected from a woman aged 30 to 39 who had been exposed to COVID-19. The material sequenced was PBMCs or T cells enriched from blood (not recorded which). This chain joins TRBV10-3 and TRBJ1-4, with TRBD1 matching 7 bases. The DNA for the CDR3 is TGTGCCACCCGGGACAGAGATGAAAAACTGTTTTTT. It yields the protein CATRDRDEKLFF.